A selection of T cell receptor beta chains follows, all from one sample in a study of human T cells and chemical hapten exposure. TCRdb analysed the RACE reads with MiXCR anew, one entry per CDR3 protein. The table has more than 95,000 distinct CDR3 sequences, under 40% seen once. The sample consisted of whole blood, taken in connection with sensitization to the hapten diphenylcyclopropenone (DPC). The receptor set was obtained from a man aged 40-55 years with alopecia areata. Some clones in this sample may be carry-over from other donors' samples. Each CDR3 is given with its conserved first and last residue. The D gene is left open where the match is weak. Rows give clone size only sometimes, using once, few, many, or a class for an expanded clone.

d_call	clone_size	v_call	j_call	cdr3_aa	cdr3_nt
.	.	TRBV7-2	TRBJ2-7	CACSSMGAYEQYF	TGTGCCTGCAGCTCCATGGGGGCCTACGAGCAGTACTTC
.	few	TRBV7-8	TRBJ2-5	CASSLPAGTIGTQYF	TGTGCCAGCAGCTTGCCCGCTGGGACCATCGGGACCCAGTACTTC
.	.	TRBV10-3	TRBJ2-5	CAIRRVLSLQETQYF	TGTGCCATCAGGAGGGTGTTATCCCTCCAAGAGACCCAGTACTTC
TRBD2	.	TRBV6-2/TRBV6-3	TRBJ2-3	CASSSLAGGRTDTQYF	TGTGCCAGCAGTTCCCTAGCGGGAGGGCGCACAGATACGCAGTATTTT
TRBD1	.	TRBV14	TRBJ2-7	CASSQSYRGQYEQYF	TGTGCCAGCAGCCAGAGTTACAGGGGGCAATACGAGCAGTACTTC
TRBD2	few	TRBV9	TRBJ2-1	CASSVGSGRASKYNEQFF	TGTGCCAGCAGCGTAGGGAGCGGGAGGGCCTCAAAATACAATGAGCAGTTCTTC
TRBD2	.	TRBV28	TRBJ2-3	CASSLGASGVTDTQYF	TGTGCCAGCAGTTTGGGGGCTAGCGGGGTCACAGATACGCAGTATTTT
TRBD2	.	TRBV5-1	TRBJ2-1	CASSLVREFEQFF	TGCGCCAGCAGCTTGGTGCGGGAGTTTGAGCAGTTCTTC
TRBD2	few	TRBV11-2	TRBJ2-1	CASSRVPGTSGSSSYNEQFF	TGTGCCAGCAGCCGGGTACCCGGGACTAGCGGGTCTAGCTCCTACAATGAGCAGTTCTTC
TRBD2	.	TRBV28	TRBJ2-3	CASRRESRDTQYF	TGTGCCAGCAGGCGGGAGAGTAGGGATACGCAGTATTTT
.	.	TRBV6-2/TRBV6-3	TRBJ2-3	CASSPNWRAQYF	TGTGCCAGCAGTCCGAACTGGAGGGCGCAGTATTTT
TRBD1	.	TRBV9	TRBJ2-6	CASSVASQGAISGANVLTF	TGTGCCAGCAGCGTAGCCTCACAGGGGGCGATTTCTGGGGCCAACGTCCTGACTTTC
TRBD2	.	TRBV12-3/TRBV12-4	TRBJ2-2	CASRVAGGTGELFF	TGTGCCAGCAGGGTAGCGGGAGGAACCGGGGAGCTGTTTTTT
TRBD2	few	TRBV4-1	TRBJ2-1	CASSLELAGGVEFF	TGCGCCAGCAGCTTGGAACTAGCGGGAGGTGTCGAGTTCTTC
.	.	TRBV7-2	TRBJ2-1	CASSLANGDYNEQFF	TGTGCCAGCAGCTTAGCGAACGGGGATTACAATGAGCAGTTCTTC
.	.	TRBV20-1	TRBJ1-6	CSATGGSYNSPLHF	TGCAGTGCTACCGGGGGGTCCTATAATTCACCCCTCCACTTT
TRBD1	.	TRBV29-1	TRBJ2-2	CSVGLPRGSDTGELFF	TGCAGCGTTGGTCTTCCCAGGGGGAGCGACACCGGGGAGCTGTTTTTT
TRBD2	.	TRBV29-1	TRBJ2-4	CSVAGGGQNIQYF	TGCAGCGTTGCGGGGGGGGGACAAAACATTCAGTACTTC
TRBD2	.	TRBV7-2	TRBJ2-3	CASSLETGRAFLRTQYF	TGTGCCAGCAGCTTAGAGACCGGGAGGGCCTTTTTACGTACGCAGTATTTT
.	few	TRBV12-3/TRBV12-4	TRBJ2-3	CASSLEPPDESLNTDTQYF	TGTGCCAGCAGTTTAGAACCCCCGGATGAATCCCTAAACACAGATACGCAGTATTTT